This T cell receptor beta chain stems from a study of T cell changes during pregnancy in multiple sclerosis. Between the trimmed V and J ends, which lost 2 bases and 4 bases, there was a span of 7 bases. The CDR3 length is 13 residues. In germline, CDR1 is MNHNY, CDR2 SVGAGI (reference sequence). The repertoire was sequenced with immunoSEQ multiplex PCR; TCRdb's copy has only in-frame clones and lacks some. The top ten clones hold around 2.5% of a sample with some 58,000 clones, 96% of them seen once. The receptor comes from a female donor with multiple sclerosis, enrolled in a pregnancy study. The chain couples TRBV6-6 to TRBJ2-3, with a possible D match to TRBD2 (5 bases). Specimen: CD8+ T cells from peripheral blood mononuclear cells, collected after pregnancy. The CDR3 nucleotides read TGTGCCAGCAGTTACGTGGAGGCAGATACGCAGTATTTT. This sequence encodes CASSYVEADTQYF.